This T cell receptor (beta chain) was observed in a study of blood T cells in healthy people across ages. Study-level points and caveats: TCR beta diversity correlated strongly with naive T cell percentage.

Remarks on this clonotype: What it binds is not known.

A second PCR, run for about 7 to 11 cycles, used a sample-barcoded 5' primer plus a J-beta primer mix. All samples yielded 2.5 million or more CDR3-containing paired-end reads. MiXCR, run by TCRdb on the 5' RACE reads, gives a single entry per CDR3 protein. The profile shows 600,000 to 900,000 distinct CDR3 sequences, around 25% of them singletons. CDR3 length: 14 residues. Deletions cut 5 bases from V and 4 bases from J, with 14 bases between. CDR1 is SNHLY and CDR2 is FYNNEI in the germline V gene. A further study also used this sample, focusing on T cells of mothers and their children.

The sequence was collected from a boy younger than 18 in good health. The source material was blood. The rearrangement links TRBV2 to TRBJ1-2, with D tentatively TRBD1 (5 bases). CDR3 sequence reads: CASSRFGQTYGYTF. The CDR3 bases are TGTGCCAGCAGTCGATTCGGACAAACCTATGGCTACACCTTC.